The rows below give T cell receptor beta chains drawn from one sample of a study of blood T cell repertoires in COVID-19. The method was immunoSEQ multiplex PCR; TCRdb's version includes in-frame clones alone and lacks a portion of them. Of 55,000 to 85,000 clones in the sample, 87% are singletons; the top ten hold 11%. What was sequenced was peripheral blood. The origin of the receptors is a woman between 18 and 30 years old with acute or convalescent COVID-19. The CDR3 runs from the conserved cysteine through the conserved F or W. Fields, in order: J gene, D gene, V gene, clone size, CDR3 protein, CDR3 DNA. A D gene is named only where the DNA matches it firmly. Clone size is shown for a subset of rows, as once, few, many or a class of expanded clone.

j_call: TRBJ2-7
d_call: -
v_call: TRBV5-1
clone_size: -
cdr3_aa: CASRTRAGISYEQYF
cdr3_nt: TGCGCCAGCCGGACCAGGGCGGGGATATCCTACGAGCAGTACTTC

j_call: TRBJ1-6
d_call: TRBD1
v_call: TRBV5-5
clone_size: -
cdr3_aa: CASREPGQGLPLHF
cdr3_nt: TGTGCCAGCAGGGAACCGGGACAGGGTCTACCCCTCCACTTT

j_call: TRBJ1-1
d_call: -
v_call: TRBV4-3
clone_size: -
cdr3_aa: CASSQDRQGANTEAFF
cdr3_nt: TGCGCCAGCAGCCAAGATAGGCAGGGCGCGAACACTGAAGCTTTCTTT

j_call: TRBJ1-1
d_call: -
v_call: TRBV5-4
clone_size: -
cdr3_aa: CASSLTGTEAFF
cdr3_nt: TGTGCCAGCAGCTTGACAGGGACTGAAGCTTTCTTT

j_call: TRBJ1-2
d_call: -
v_call: TRBV6-5
clone_size: -
cdr3_aa: CASSYSWMTGDYGYTF
cdr3_nt: TGTGCCAGCAGTTACTCCTGGATGACGGGGGACTATGGCTACACCTTC

j_call: TRBJ2-7
d_call: TRBD2
v_call: TRBV5-6
clone_size: -
cdr3_aa: CASSSKRGAVLYEQYF
cdr3_nt: TGTGCCAGCAGCTCAAAGCGGGGGGCCGTTCTCTACGAGCAGTACTTC

j_call: TRBJ2-7
d_call: TRBD1
v_call: TRBV6-2/TRBV6-3
clone_size: -
cdr3_aa: CASSYRTGRNEQYF
cdr3_nt: TGTGCCAGCAGTTACCGGACAGGGCGCAACGAGCAGTACTTC

j_call: TRBJ1-1
d_call: -
v_call: TRBV5-1
clone_size: -
cdr3_aa: CASSLEVTGNTEAFF
cdr3_nt: TGCGCCAGCAGCTTGGAAGTAACAGGGAACACTGAAGCTTTCTTT

j_call: TRBJ2-7
d_call: -
v_call: TRBV4-2
clone_size: -
cdr3_aa: CASSQEAGTTPSYEQYF
cdr3_nt: TGTGCCAGCAGCCAAGAGGCCGGGACAACCCCTTCCTACGAGCAGTACTTC

j_call: TRBJ1-2
d_call: TRBD1
v_call: TRBV3-1/TRBV3-2
clone_size: few
cdr3_aa: CASSQNFIRDRGSYGYTF
cdr3_nt: TGTGCCAGCAGCCAGAATTTTATTCGGGACAGGGGCTCCTATGGCTACACCTTC

j_call: TRBJ1-5
d_call: TRBD1
v_call: TRBV6-1
clone_size: once
cdr3_aa: CASSETGQYSNQPQHF
cdr3_nt: TGTGCCAGCAGTGAGACAGGGCAGTATAGCAATCAGCCCCAGCATTTT

j_call: TRBJ1-5
d_call: -
v_call: TRBV30
clone_size: -
cdr3_aa: CAWSRGTANNQPQHF
cdr3_nt: TGTGCCTGGAGTAGGGGGACGGCGAACAATCAGCCCCAGCATTTT

j_call: TRBJ2-2
d_call: TRBD1
v_call: TRBV4-2
clone_size: -
cdr3_aa: CASSQEIRQGWTGELFF
cdr3_nt: TGTGCCAGCAGCCAAGAAATCCGACAGGGGTGGACCGGGGAGCTGTTTTTT

j_call: TRBJ1-3
d_call: TRBD1
v_call: TRBV28
clone_size: once
cdr3_aa: CASRTGGKGNTIYF
cdr3_nt: TGTGCCAGCAGAACAGGGGGAAAAGGAAACACCATATATTTT

j_call: TRBJ1-6
d_call: -
v_call: TRBV6-5
clone_size: once
cdr3_aa: CASSSHRVSPLHF
cdr3_nt: TGTGCCAGCAGTTCCCACAGGGTTTCACCCCTCCACTTT

j_call: TRBJ1-2
d_call: TRBD1
v_call: TRBV18
clone_size: -
cdr3_aa: CASSPRQGSGGYTF
cdr3_nt: TGTGCCAGCTCACCGAGACAGGGTAGTGGCGGCTACACCTTC

j_call: TRBJ2-2
d_call: -
v_call: TRBV21-1
clone_size: -
cdr3_aa: CASSKKKWGRLRVNNTGELFF
cdr3_nt: TGTGCCAGCAGCAAAAAAAAGTGGGGCCGACTCAGGGTTAATAACACCGGGGAGCTGTTTTTT

j_call: TRBJ1-5
d_call: TRBD1
v_call: TRBV19
clone_size: -
cdr3_aa: CASSMGWGTGDQPQHF
cdr3_nt: TGTGCCAGTAGTATGGGCTGGGGGACAGGGGATCAGCCCCAGCATTTT

j_call: TRBJ1-5
d_call: -
v_call: TRBV19
clone_size: medium-sized
cdr3_aa: CASSILNQPQHF
cdr3_nt: TGTGCCAGTAGTATTCTCAATCAGCCCCAGCATTTT

j_call: TRBJ1-5
d_call: TRBD1
v_call: TRBV19
clone_size: few
cdr3_aa: CASSYWAGGENQPQHF
cdr3_nt: TGTGCCAGTAGTTACTGGGCAGGGGGCGAAAATCAGCCCCAGCATTTT

j_call: TRBJ1-2
d_call: -
v_call: TRBV6-1
clone_size: once
cdr3_aa: CASSDPSRGYTF
cdr3_nt: TGTGCCAGCAGTGACCCATCGCGCGGCTACACCTTC

j_call: TRBJ2-1
d_call: TRBD2
v_call: TRBV11-3
clone_size: -
cdr3_aa: CASSSGLAGNEQFF
cdr3_nt: TGTGCCAGCAGTTCTGGACTAGCAGGTAATGAGCAGTTCTTC

j_call: TRBJ2-1
d_call: TRBD2
v_call: TRBV6-5
clone_size: -
cdr3_aa: CASSYSGGAHEQFF
cdr3_nt: TGTGCCAGCAGTTACTCGGGAGGGGCCCATGAGCAGTTCTTC

j_call: TRBJ1-1
d_call: TRBD1
v_call: TRBV12-3/TRBV12-4
clone_size: -
cdr3_aa: CASSSGQGTEAFF
cdr3_nt: TGTGCCAGCAGTTCCGGACAGGGTACTGAAGCTTTCTTT

j_call: TRBJ1-2
d_call: TRBD1
v_call: TRBV5-6
clone_size: -
cdr3_aa: CASSSGTAAFYGYTF
cdr3_nt: TGTGCCAGCAGCTCGGGGACAGCAGCGTTCTATGGCTACACCTTC

j_call: TRBJ2-7
d_call: TRBD2
v_call: TRBV20-1
clone_size: -
cdr3_aa: CSASVREASYEQYF
cdr3_nt: TGCAGTGCTAGTGTGCGGGAGGCCTCCTACGAGCAGTACTTC

j_call: TRBJ1-2
d_call: -
v_call: TRBV4-2
clone_size: -
cdr3_aa: CASSQDLGANYGYTF
cdr3_nt: TGTGCCAGCAGCCAAGATCTGGGAGCTAACTATGGCTACACCTTC

j_call: TRBJ1-5
d_call: TRBD1
v_call: TRBV19
clone_size: -
cdr3_aa: CASSEQGDRYYSNQPQHF
cdr3_nt: TGTGCCAGTAGTGAACAAGGGGACAGATATTATAGCAATCAGCCCCAGCATTTT

j_call: TRBJ2-1
d_call: -
v_call: TRBV7-9
clone_size: -
cdr3_aa: CASSRGLLYEQFF
cdr3_nt: TGTGCCAGCAGCAGAGGACTCCTCTATGAGCAGTTCTTC